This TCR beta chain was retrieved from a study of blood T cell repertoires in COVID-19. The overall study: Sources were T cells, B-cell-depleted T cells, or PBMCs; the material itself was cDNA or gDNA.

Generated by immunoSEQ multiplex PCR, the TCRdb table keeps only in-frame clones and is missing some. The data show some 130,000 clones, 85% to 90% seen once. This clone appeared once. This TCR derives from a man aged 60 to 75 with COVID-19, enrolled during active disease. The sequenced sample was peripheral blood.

CDR3 sequence reads: CSVEVPSGGPSYNEQFF. CDR3 DNA: TGCAGCGTTGAAGTTCCGAGCGGGGGGCCTTCCTACAATGAGCAGTTCTTC. The rearrangement joins TRBV29-1 to TRBJ2-1, with 9 bases aligning to TRBD2. Germline V gives CDR1 SQVTM, CDR2 ANQGSEA. The CDR3 runs to 17 residues. The trim removed 1 base at V and 1 base at J, leaving 8 bases unmatched.